This T cell receptor beta chain was sequenced for a study of vaccination effects on CD4 cells after COVID-19. For the study at large: Two convalescent donors provided samples 16 days and one week before vaccination. Overall study findings and caveats: Few convalescent patients and no early post-infection timepoints were included in the study.

Peptide-pool stimulation followed by sequencing identified expanded antigen-specific CD4+ clonotypes in the ViraFEST assay. Cells that had been cultured for 10 days were the source of isolated CD4+ T cells. According to PCR results, the person was infected with SARS-CoV-2 between March and December 2020. This clone was detected a few times. The antigen remains undetermined. Assay: immunoSEQ multiplex PCR; the TCRdb copy retains only in-frame clones and omits some. Of some 56,000 clones in the sample, 65% to 80% were seen once. This CDR3 has 15 amino acids. The V end lost 4 bases, the J end lost 0 bases, and 9 bases lay between the germline ends. The V gene's germline CDR1 is LNHDA and CDR2 SQIVND (reference sequence).

The chain employs TRBV19 and TRBJ1-4, with D possibly matching TRBD1 (5 bases). This clonotype was sampled from a human donor who had a prior SARS-CoV-2 infection. The specimen was CD4+ T cells from PBMCs cultured with HIV peptides, collected before COVID-19 vaccination. Subset given: HIV-1 Nef peptide pool negative control/reference culture. CDR3 in amino acids: CASSTDSSTNEKLFF. CDR3 bases: TGTGCCAGTAGTACAGACAGCTCAACTAATGAAAAACTGTTTTTT.